Shown below are 23 T cell receptor beta chains from a single sample sequenced in a study of T cells after yellow fever vaccination. In TCRdb, the 5' RACE reads were re-called with MiXCR into one record per CDR3 protein. Of 95,000 to 150,000 distinct CDR3 sequences in the sample, about 15% were seen once. Material: CD8+ T cells sorted from PBMCs, obtained 5 days after the yellow fever booster vaccination. The origin of the receptors is a man younger than 35 who received the YFV17D yellow fever vaccine.

J is TRBJ2-2 and V is TRBV9, with 7 bases fitting TRBD1. From germline, CDR1 is SGDLS and CDR2 YYNGEE. The CDR3 is made up of 16 amino acids. V lost 1 base, J lost 0 bases, and 3 bases stayed unmatched. In DNA form, the CDR3 reads TGTGCCAGCAGCGTATACGGGACAGCGAACACCGGGGAGCTGTTTTTT. Its protein product is CASSVYGTANTGELFF. The variable domain in full, completed from reference TRBV9 and TRBJ2-2, reads DSGVTQTPKHLITATGQRVTLRCSPRSGDLSVYWYQQSLDQGLQFLIQYYNGEERAKGNILERFSAQQFPDLHSELNLSSLELGDSALYFCASSVYGTANTGELFFGEGSRLTVL.

This rearrangement joins TRBV4-1 to TRBJ1-1, with 9 bases identical to TRBD1. The J segment lost 5 bases and the V segment lost 0 bases, leaving 16 bases of the junction unmatched. Germline CDR1 and CDR2: MGHRA and YSYEKL. The CDR3 contains 19 residues. Here the CDR3 reads CASSQDAAETGGRGTEAFF. For the CDR3, the DNA is TGCGCCAGCAGCCAAGATGCGGCCGAAACAGGGGGCAGGGGAACTGAAGCTTTCTTT.

This clonotype was seen a handful of times. The chain combines TRBV10-3 with TRBJ2-1; no firm D call. Germline V gene lookup returns CDR1 ENHRY and CDR2 SYGVKD. The CDR3 totals 15 residues. The germline V and J ends were trimmed by 4 bases and 2 bases, with 12 bases remaining between them. Here the CDR3 DNA reads TGTGCCATCAGTGGGCAAGGGTTGCCCTACAATGAGCAGTTCTTC. Protein sequence: CAISGQGLPYNEQFF.

CDR3 DNA: TGCGCCAGCAGCCAAGAGACCCGGACGAGTGAAAAACTGTTTTTT. Its translation: CASSQETRTSEKLFF. The gene calls are TRBV4-3 and TRBJ1-4; D unclear. CDR1 and CDR2 (germline): LGHNA, YSLEER. This CDR3 spans 15 amino acids. Trimming took off 0 bases at V and 7 bases at J, with 12 bases between the two ends.

The table lists this clonotype with a few counts. The CDR3 reads CASSYSGADQETQYF. The CDR3 coding sequence is TGCGCCAGCAGCTATAGCGGGGCGGACCAAGAGACCCAGTACTTC. V and J are TRBV5-1 and TRBJ2-5, with 8 bases identical to TRBD2. V shed 3 bases and J 0 bases; nucleotides not matched to a gene: 4. The CDR3 is 15 amino acids. CDR1 is SGHRS and CDR2 is YFSETQ in the germline V gene. Drawing the rest from reference TRBV5-1 and TRBJ2-5, the complete variable domain is KAGVTQTPRYLIKTRGQQVTLSCSPISGHRSVSWYQQTPGQGLQFLFEYFSETQRNKGNFPGRFSGRQFSNSRSEMNVSTLELGDSALYLCASSYSGADQETQYFGPGTRLLVL.

V is TRBV19 and J is TRBJ1-1; 8 bases match TRBD1. The CDR3 has 12 residues. Germline V gene data show CDR1 as LNHDA and CDR2 as SQIVND (reference sequence). Trimming at V came to 5 bases and at J to 6 bases, leaving 2 bases not matched to a gene. The CDR3 sequence is CASSQGAAEAFF. CDR3 in DNA: TGTGCCAGTAGTCAGGGGGCGGCTGAAGCTTTCTTT.

This chain connects TRBV4-2 to TRBJ2-2; D is possibly TRBD1 or TRBD2 (6 bases each). V was clipped by 2 bases and J by 7 bases, with 14 bases between them. The CDR3 sequence is 15 residues long. CDR1 and CDR2 (germline): LGHNA, YNFKEQ. The chain's CDR3 is CASSQFAGGHGELFF. The CDR3 DNA sequence: TGTGCCAGCAGCCAATTTGCCGGGGGCCACGGGGAGCTGTTTTTT.

This clonotype was seen at least ten times. This sequence joins TRBV20-1 and TRBJ2-7; TRBD2 is a possible D gene (6 bases). Germline V gene lookup returns CDR1 DFQATT and CDR2 SNEGSKA (reference sequence). V was pared by 3 bases and J by 6 bases, with 21 bases between. This CDR3 is 15 amino acids long. The CDR3 nucleotides are TGCAGTGCTAGGGGGGAGGACTACGACCGAGGCGAGCAGTACGTC. Its protein is CSARGEDYDRGEQYV.

The chain recombines TRBV18 with TRBJ2-2; D remains unclear. Trimming left V 3 bases short and J 7 bases short, with 6 bases between. This CDR3 has 12 residues. Looked up from germline, CDR1 is KGHSH and CDR2 is LQKENI. CDR3 residues: CASSPPGGELFF. Written as DNA, the CDR3 is TGTGCCAGCTCACCCCCGGGCGGGGAGCTGTTTTTT.

The chain employs TRBV4-1 and TRBJ2-5, with TRBD1 matching over 11 bases. Trimming cost V 3 bases and J 5 bases; bases outside gene matches: 2. Germline values: CDR1 MGHRA, CDR2 YSYEKL. The CDR3 loop spans 14 amino acids. CDR3 sequence (DNA): TGCGCCAGCAGCCACGGACAGGGGGCGGAGACCCAGTACTTC. It yields the protein CASSHGQGAETQYF.

The chain joins TRBV6-1 to TRBJ2-7; 9 positions agree with TRBD1. The CDR3 loop spans 14 amino acids. V gave up 3 bases and J gave up 5 bases; unmatched junction bases: 5. Per germline, CDR1 MNHNS and CDR2 SASEGT. CDR3 coding DNA: TGTGCCAGCAGTGACCACAGGGGGCTCAACGAGCAGTACGTC. Translation gives CASSDHRGLNEQYV.

In this sample, this clonotype turned up a few times. J is TRBJ2-1 and V is TRBV20-1, with 7 bases identical to TRBD2. Germline lookup yields CDR1 DFQATT and CDR2 SNEGSKA (reference sequence). This CDR3 has 14 residues. Unmatched junction bases numbered 6, after V lost 5 bases and J lost 2 bases. The CDR3 protein is CSAGSGAAYNEQFF. In DNA, the CDR3 is TGCAGTGCTGGCAGCGGGGCCGCCTACAATGAGCAGTTCTTC.

V is TRBV7-6 and J is TRBJ2-3; D possibly corresponds to TRBD1 (6 bases). Germline V gene data show CDR1 as SGHVS and CDR2 as FNYEAQ. The CDR3 has 13 residues. V lost 8 bases, J lost 8 bases, and 17 bases lay in between. The CDR3 loop reads CASGASMGATQYF. DNA of the CDR3: TGTGCCAGCGGGGCCTCGATGGGGGCTACGCAGTATTTT.

This clonotype was picked up a small number of times. The CDR3 spells CASSILGESTDTQYF. The CDR3 bases are TGTGCCAGTAGTATACTTGGGGAAAGCACAGATACGCAGTATTTT. The gene calls are TRBV19 and TRBJ2-3; D gene unclear. The germline CDR1 and CDR2 sequences are LNHDA and SQIVND (reference sequence). The CDR3 is 15 residues long. V lost 2 bases, J lost 0 bases, and 9 bases lay in between. The variable domain in full, with the rest retrieved from reference TRBV19 and TRBJ2-3, is DGGITQSPKYLFRKEGQNVTLSCEQNLNHDAMYWYRQDPGQGLRLIYYSQIVNDFQKGDIAEGYSVSREKKESFPLTVTSAQKNPTAFYLCASSILGESTDTQYFGPGTRLTVL.

This clonotype has more than one count but fewer than ten. The chain couples TRBV21-1 to TRBJ2-5; whether TRBD2, the table's D call, matches the DNA was not checked. TRBV21-1 is a documented pseudogene. The CDR3 loop spans 19 amino acids. CDR3 loop: CASSKERRGVRQGGETQYF. In DNA, the CDR3 is TGTGCCAGCAGCAAAGAGCGTCGGGGAGTGAGGCAGGGAGGGGAGACCCAGTACTTC.

The chain combines TRBV7-3 with TRBJ2-3; TRBD2 agrees at 14 bases. This CDR3 has 17 amino acids. Trimming removed 4 bases from V and 0 bases from J; junction bases left unmatched: 3. The germline V gene encodes CDR1 SGHTA and CDR2 FQGTGA. The DNA of the CDR3 is TGTGCCAGCAGCTCCGGGACTAGCGGGGGTAGCACAGATACGCAGTATTTT. Translated: CASSSGTSGGSTDTQYF. The full variable domain, rest sourced from reference TRBV7-3 and TRBJ2-3, is GAGVSQTPSNKVTEKGKYVELRCDPISGHTALYWYRQSLGQGPEFLIYFQGTGAADDSGLPNDRFFAVRPEGSVSTLKIQRTERGDSAVYLCASSSGTSGGSTDTQYFGPGTRLTVL.

This clonotype was counted between two and nine times. The chain joins TRBV19 to TRBJ2-7, with no clear D. The germline gives CDR1 LNHDA, CDR2 SQIVND (reference sequence). V was clipped by 4 bases and J by 4 bases, with 11 bases between them. There are 13 residues in the CDR3. In DNA form, the CDR3 reads TGTGCCAGTAGTAACCGACAAGCGTACGAGCAGTACTTC. Translated: CASSNRQAYEQYF. Full variable domain (rest looked up from reference TRBV19 and TRBJ2-7): DGGITQSPKYLFRKEGQNVTLSCEQNLNHDAMYWYRQDPGQGLRLIYYSQIVNDFQKGDIAEGYSVSREKKESFPLTVTSAQKNPTAFYLCASSNRQAYEQYFGPGTRLTVT.

This clonotype came up many times. The chain links TRBV7-6 to TRBJ2-3; D ambiguous. CDR3 size: 14 residues. V was shortened by 1 base and J by 4 bases, with 9 bases between the two germline ends. The germline CDR1 and CDR2 sequences are SGHVS and FNYEAQ. The CDR3 region has the DNA TGTGCCAGCAGCTTAGGTGGGGTTCCAGATACGCAGTATTTT. It encodes CASSLGGVPDTQYF.

This chain connects TRBV6-1 to TRBJ2-7, with 10 bases aligning to TRBD1. This CDR3 has 14 amino acids. Germline trimming cut 6 bases from V and 1 base from J; bases unmatched to any gene: 3. CDR1 is MNHNS and CDR2 is SASEGT in the germline V gene. CDR3 region: CASSGQGVSYEQYV. As DNA, the CDR3 is TGTGCCAGCAGCGGACAGGGGGTTTCCTACGAGCAGTACGTC.

The chain carries TRBV7-9 and TRBJ2-5, with 10 bases that match TRBD1. The germline V gene has CDR1 SEHNR and CDR2 FQNEAQ (reference sequence). This CDR3 comprises 16 residues. V was clipped by 0 bases and J by 3 bases; unmatched bases: 4. CDR3 protein: CASSLADRGPKETQYF. CDR3 nucleotides: TGTGCCAGCAGCTTAGCTGACAGGGGGCCAAAAGAGACCCAGTACTTC.

This clonotype was observed many times. V and J are TRBV4-2 and TRBJ2-7; the match to TRBD2 covers 7 bases. V lost 0 bases to trimming and J lost 5 bases; unmatched junction nucleotides: 7. The CDR3 totals 15 residues. Per the germline V gene, CDR1 is LGHNA and CDR2 is YNFKEQ. Here the CDR3 reads CASSQDSSGDDEQYF. CDR3 nucleotides: TGTGCCAGCAGCCAAGATTCGAGCGGGGACGACGAGCAGTACTTC.

This chain uses TRBV4-3 with TRBJ1-6; 9 nucleotides agree with TRBD1. V was clipped by 5 bases and J by 9 bases; unmatched bases: 11. The V gene's germline CDR1 is LGHNA and CDR2 YSLEER. This CDR3 contains 16 residues. CDR3 in amino acids: CASSSVFPGQGSPLHF. CDR3 DNA: TGCGCCAGCAGCTCAGTATTCCCGGGACAGGGTTCACCCCTCCACTTT.

The chain joins TRBV6-5 to TRBJ2-5; 7 bases line up with TRBD2. This CDR3 region has 13 residues. Per the germline V gene, CDR1 is MNHEY and CDR2 is SVGAGI. J was trimmed by 1 base and V by 4 bases; bases with no gene match: 0. CDR3 nucleotide sequence: TGTGCCAGCAGTTCTAGCGGCCAAGAGACCCAGTACTTC. Its protein product is CASSSSGQETQYF.